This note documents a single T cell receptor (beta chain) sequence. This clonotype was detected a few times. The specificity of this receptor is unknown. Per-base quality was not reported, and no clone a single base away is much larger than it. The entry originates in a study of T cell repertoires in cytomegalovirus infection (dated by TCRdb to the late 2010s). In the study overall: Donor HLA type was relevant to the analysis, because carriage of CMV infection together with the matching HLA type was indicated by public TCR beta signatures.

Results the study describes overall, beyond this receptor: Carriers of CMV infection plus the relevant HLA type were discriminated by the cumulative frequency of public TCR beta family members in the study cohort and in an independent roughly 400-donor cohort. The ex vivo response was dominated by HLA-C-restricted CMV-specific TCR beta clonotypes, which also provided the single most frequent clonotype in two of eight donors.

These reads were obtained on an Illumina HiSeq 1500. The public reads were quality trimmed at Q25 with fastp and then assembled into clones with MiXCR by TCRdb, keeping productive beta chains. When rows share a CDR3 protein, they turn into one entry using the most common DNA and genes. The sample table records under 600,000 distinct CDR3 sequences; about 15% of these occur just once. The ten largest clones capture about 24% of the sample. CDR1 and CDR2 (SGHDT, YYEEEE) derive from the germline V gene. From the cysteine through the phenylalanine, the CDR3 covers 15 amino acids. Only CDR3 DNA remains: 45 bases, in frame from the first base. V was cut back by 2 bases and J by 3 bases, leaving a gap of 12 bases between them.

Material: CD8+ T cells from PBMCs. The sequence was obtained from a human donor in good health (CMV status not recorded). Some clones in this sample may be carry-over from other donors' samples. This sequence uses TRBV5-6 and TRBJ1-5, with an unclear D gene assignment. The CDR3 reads CASSFSLTLNQPQHF. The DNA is TGTGCCAGCAGCTTCAGTTTAACCCTCAATCAGCCCCAGCATTTT.